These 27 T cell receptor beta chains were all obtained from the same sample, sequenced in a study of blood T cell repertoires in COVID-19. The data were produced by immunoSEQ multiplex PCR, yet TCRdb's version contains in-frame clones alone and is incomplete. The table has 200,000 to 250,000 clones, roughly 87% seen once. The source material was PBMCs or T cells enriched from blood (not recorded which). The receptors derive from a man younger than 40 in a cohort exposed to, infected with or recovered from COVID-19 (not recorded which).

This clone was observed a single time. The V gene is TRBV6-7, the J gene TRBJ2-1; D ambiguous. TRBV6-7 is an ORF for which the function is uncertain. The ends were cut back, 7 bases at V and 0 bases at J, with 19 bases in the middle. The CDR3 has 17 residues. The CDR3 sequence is CASIPILLFGSYNEQFF. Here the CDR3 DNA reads TGTGCCAGCATTCCCATCCTATTGTTCGGCTCCTACAATGAGCAGTTCTTC.

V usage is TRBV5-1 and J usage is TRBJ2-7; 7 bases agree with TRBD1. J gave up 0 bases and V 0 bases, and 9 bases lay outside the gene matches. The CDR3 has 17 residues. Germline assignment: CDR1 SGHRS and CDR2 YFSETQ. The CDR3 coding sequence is TGCGCCAGCAGCTTGGGAACTGGGACAGTCGTCTCCTACGAGCAGTACTTC. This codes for CASSLGTGTVVSYEQYF.

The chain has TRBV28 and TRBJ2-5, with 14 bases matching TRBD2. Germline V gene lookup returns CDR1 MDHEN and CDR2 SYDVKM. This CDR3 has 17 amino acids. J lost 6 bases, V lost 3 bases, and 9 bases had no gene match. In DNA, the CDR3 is TGTGCCAGCAGTTTCTCCGGGACTAGCGGGAGTAGAAAGACCCAGTACTTC. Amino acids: CASSFSGTSGSRKTQYF. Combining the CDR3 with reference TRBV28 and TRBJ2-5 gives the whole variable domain DVKVTQSSRYLVKRTGEKVFLECVQDMDHENMFWYRQDPGLGLRLIYFSYDVKMKEKGDIPEGYSVSREKKERFSLILESASTNQTSMYLCASSFSGTSGSRKTQYFGPGTRLLVL.

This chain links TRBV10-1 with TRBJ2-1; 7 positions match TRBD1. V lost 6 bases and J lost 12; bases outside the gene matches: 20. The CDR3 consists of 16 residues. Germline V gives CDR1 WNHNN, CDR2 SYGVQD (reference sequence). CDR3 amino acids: CASRETDRASMMRQFF. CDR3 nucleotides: TGCGCCAGCAGAGAAACAGACAGGGCCTCAATGATGAGGCAGTTCTTC.

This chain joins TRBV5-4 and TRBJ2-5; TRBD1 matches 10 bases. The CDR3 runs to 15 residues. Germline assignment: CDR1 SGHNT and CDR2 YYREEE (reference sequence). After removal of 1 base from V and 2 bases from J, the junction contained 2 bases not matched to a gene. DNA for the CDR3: TGTGCCAGCAGCTTGTGGGACAGGGGACAAGAGACCCAGTACTTC. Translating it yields CASSLWDRGQETQYF.

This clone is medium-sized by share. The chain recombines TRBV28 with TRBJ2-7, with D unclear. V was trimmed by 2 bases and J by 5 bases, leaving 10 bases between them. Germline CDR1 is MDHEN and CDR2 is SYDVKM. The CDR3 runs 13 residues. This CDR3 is CASSLARQNEQYF. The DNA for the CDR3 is TGTGCCAGCAGTTTAGCTCGACAAAACGAGCAGTACTTC.

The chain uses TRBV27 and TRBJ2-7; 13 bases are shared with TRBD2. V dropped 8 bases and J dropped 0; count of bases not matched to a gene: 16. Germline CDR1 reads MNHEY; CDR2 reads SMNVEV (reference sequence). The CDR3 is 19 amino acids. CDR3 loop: CASAPPRLAGGHSSYEQYF. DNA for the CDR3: TGTGCCAGCGCTCCTCCCAGACTAGCGGGAGGCCATTCCTCCTACGAGCAGTACTTC.

The CDR3, as DNA: TGTGCCAGTAGTACCTCGGGACAGATACACGAGCAGTACTTC. Translated, it gives CASSTSGQIHEQYF. The chain employs TRBV19 and TRBJ2-7; 7 nucleotides line up with TRBD1. Germline-derived CDR1 and CDR2 are LNHDA and SQIVND (reference sequence). Trimming took 4 bases from V and 5 from J; bases not matched to a gene: 8. The CDR3 totals 14 residues.

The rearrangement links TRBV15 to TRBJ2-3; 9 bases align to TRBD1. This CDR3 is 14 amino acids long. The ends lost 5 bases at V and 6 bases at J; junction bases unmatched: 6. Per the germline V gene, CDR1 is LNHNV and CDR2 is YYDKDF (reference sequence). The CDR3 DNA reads TGTGCCACCAGCCTCGGACAGGGGTCGGATACGCAGTATTTT. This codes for CATSLGQGSDTQYF. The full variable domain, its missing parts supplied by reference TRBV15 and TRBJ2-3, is DAMVIQNPRYQVTQFGKPVTLSCSQTLNHNVMYWYQQKSSQAPKLLFHYYDKDFNNEADTPDNFQSRRPNTSFCFLDIRSPGLGDTAMYLCATSLGQGSDTQYFGPGTRLTVL.

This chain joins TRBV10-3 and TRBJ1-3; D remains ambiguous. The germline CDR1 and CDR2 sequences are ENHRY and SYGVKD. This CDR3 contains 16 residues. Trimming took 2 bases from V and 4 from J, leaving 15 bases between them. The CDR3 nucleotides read TGTGCCATCAGTGAGCCATCACGGGGAGGGGGAAACACCATATATTTT. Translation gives CAISEPSRGGGNTIYF.

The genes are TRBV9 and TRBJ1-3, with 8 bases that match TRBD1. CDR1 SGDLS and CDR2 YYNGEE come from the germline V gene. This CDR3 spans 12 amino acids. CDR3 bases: TGTGCGGGCAGGGGGCCTGGAAACACCATATATTTT. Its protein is CAGRGPGNTIYF.

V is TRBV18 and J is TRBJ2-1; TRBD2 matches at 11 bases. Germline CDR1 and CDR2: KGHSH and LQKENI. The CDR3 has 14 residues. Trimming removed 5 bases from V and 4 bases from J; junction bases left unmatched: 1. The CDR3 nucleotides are TGTGCCAGCTCAGGGACTAGCGGTTACAATGAGCAGTTCTTC. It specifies CASSGTSGYNEQFF.

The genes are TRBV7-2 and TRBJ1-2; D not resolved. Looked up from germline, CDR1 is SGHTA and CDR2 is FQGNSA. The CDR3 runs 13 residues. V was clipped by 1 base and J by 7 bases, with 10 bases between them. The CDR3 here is CASSLVVEAGYTF. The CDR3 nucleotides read TGTGCCAGCAGCTTAGTTGTAGAGGCTGGCTACACCTTC.

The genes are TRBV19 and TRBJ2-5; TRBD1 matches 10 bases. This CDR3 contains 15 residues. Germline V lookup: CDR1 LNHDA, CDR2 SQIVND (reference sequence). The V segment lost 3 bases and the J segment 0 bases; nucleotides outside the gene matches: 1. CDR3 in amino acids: CASSIGTGDQETQYF. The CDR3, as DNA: TGTGCCAGTAGTATCGGGACAGGGGACCAAGAGACCCAGTACTTC. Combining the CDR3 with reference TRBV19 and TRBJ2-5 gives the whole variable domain DGGITQSPKYLFRKEGQNVTLSCEQNLNHDAMYWYRQDPGQGLRLIYYSQIVNDFQKGDIAEGYSVSREKKESFPLTVTSAQKNPTAFYLCASSIGTGDQETQYFGPGTRLLVL.

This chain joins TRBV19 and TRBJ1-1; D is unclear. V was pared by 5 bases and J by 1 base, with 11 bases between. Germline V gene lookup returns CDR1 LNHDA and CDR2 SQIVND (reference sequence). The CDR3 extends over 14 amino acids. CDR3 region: CASSPSGRNTEAFF. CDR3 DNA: TGTGCCAGTAGTCCCAGCGGCCGGAACACTGAAGCTTTCTTT.

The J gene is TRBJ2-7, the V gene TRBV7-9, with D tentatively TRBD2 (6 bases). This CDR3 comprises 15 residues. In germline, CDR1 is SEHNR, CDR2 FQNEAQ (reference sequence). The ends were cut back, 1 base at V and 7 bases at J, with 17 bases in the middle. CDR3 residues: CASSLGRGEYSEQYF. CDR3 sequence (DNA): TGTGCCAGCAGCTTAGGGAGGGGTGAATACTCAGAGCAGTACTTC.

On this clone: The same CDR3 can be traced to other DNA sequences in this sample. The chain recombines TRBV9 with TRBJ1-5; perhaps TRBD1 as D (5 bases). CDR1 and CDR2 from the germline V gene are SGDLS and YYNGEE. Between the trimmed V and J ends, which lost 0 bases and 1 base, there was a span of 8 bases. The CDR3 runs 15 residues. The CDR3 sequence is CASSVGGDSNQPQHF. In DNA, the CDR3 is TGTGCCAGCAGCGTAGGGGGGGACAGCAATCAGCCCCAGCATTTT.

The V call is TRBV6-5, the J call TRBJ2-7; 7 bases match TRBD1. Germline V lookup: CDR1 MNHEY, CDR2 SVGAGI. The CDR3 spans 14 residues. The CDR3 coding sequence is TGTGCTTCCCTTGAGAGGGGGCGTTTGTACGAGCAGTACTTC. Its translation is CASLERGRLYEQYF.

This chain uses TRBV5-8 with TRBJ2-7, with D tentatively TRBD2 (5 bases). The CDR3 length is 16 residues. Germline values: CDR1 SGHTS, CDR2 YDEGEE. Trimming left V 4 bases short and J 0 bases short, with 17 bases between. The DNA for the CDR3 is TGTGCCAGCAGCCCCCTCGGGAAGGTCGCCTCCTACGAGCAGTACTTC. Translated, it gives CASSPLGKVASYEQYF.

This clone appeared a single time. Here the CDR3 DNA reads TGTGCCAGCAGCTTAGTTGCTGGGGAGATCAACAATGAGCAGTTCTTC. Translating it yields CASSLVAGEINNEQFF. This rearrangement joins TRBV7-3 to TRBJ2-1; D may be TRBD2 (5 bases). The CDR3 is made up of 16 amino acids. CDR1 is SGHTA and CDR2 is FQGTGA in the germline V gene. Deletions cut 2 bases from V and 5 bases from J, with 16 bases between. The full variable domain, its missing parts supplied by reference TRBV7-3 and TRBJ2-1, is GAGVSQTPSNKVTEKGKYVELRCDPISGHTALYWYRQSLGQGPEFLIYFQGTGAADDSGLPNDRFFAVRPEGSVSTLKIQRTERGDSAVYLCASSLVAGEINNEQFFGPGTRLTVL.

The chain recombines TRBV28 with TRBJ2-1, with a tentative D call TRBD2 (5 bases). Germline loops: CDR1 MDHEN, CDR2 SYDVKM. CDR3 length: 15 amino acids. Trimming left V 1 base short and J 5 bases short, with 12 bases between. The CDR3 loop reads CASSLFALANNEQFF. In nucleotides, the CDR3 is TGTGCCAGCAGTTTATTCGCGCTAGCAAACAATGAGCAGTTCTTC.

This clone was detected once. The CDR3 DNA reads as TGCGCCAGCAGCCATCGCTATGGGGATACGAGCGGATTTACCTACGAGCAGTACTTC. Protein sequence: CASSHRYGDTSGFTYEQYF. This chain links TRBV4-1 with TRBJ2-7, with D possibly TRBD2 on 5 matching bases. This CDR3 has 19 residues. CDR1 and CDR2 from the germline V gene are MGHRA and YSYEKL. With 3 bases removed from V and 2 bases from J, the gap between germline ends came to 26 bases.

This CDR3 is CASSLAAGWTYNEQFF. CDR3 sequence (DNA): TGTGCCAGCAGCTTAGCGGCGGGATGGACTTACAATGAGCAGTTCTTC. The chain is built from TRBV7-6 and TRBJ2-1, with a tentative D call TRBD2 (6 bases). There are 16 residues in the CDR3. From germline, CDR1 is SGHVS and CDR2 FNYEAQ. V lost 0 bases, J lost 4 bases, and 13 bases lay in between.

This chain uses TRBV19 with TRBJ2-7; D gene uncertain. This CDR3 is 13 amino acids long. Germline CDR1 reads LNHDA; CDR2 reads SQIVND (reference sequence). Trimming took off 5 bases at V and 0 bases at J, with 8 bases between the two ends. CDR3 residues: CASSWRGSYEQYF. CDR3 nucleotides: TGTGCCAGTAGTTGGCGCGGCTCCTACGAGCAGTACTTC.

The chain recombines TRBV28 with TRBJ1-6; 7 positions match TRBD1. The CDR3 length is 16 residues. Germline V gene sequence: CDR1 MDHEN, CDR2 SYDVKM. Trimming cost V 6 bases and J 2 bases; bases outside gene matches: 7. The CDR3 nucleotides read TGTGCCAGCAGCCACGGACAGGACGCCTATAATTCACCCCTCCACTTT. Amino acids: CASSHGQDAYNSPLHF. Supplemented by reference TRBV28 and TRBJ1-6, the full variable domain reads DVKVTQSSRYLVKRTGEKVFLECVQDMDHENMFWYRQDPGLGLRLIYFSYDVKMKEKGDIPEGYSVSREKKERFSLILESASTNQTSMYLCASSHGQDAYNSPLHFGNGTRLTVT.

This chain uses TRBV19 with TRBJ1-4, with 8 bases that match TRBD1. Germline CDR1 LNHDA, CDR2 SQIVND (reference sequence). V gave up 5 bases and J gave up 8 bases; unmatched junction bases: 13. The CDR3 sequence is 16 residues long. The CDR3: CASSPSLRGRTEKLFF. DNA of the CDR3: TGTGCCAGTAGTCCCTCCCTCAGGGGGCGCACCGAAAAACTGTTTTTT.

CDR3 sequence reads: CASSGDTGNPRTYGYTF. CDR3 in DNA: TGTGCCAGCAGCGGTGATACAGGGAATCCCCGAACCTATGGCTACACCTTC. The chain employs TRBV3-1 (or the pseudogene TRBV3-2) and TRBJ1-2; tentative D call: TRBD1 (6 bases). V dropped 5 bases and J dropped 4 bases, with 23 bases sitting between them. The CDR3 length is 17 residues. CDR1 and CDR2 (germline): LGHDT, YNNKEL (reference sequence).